This T cell receptor (beta chain) was identified during a study of blood T cell repertoires in COVID-19. Looking at the study overall: PBMCs, B-cell-depleted T cells, or T cells were the source of the cDNA or gDNA that made up the material.

The repertoire was sequenced with immunoSEQ multiplex PCR; TCRdb's copy has only in-frame clones and lacks some. The sample records hundreds of thousands of clones, about nine tenths being singletons. Material: PBMCs or T cells enriched from blood (not recorded which). The source is a man aged 18 to 29 who had recovered from COVID-19.

For the CDR3, the DNA is TGTGCCAGCAGGCGGGGGTTTCGTGATGGCTACACCTTC. This translates into CASRRGFRDGYTF. V is TRBV6-5 and J is TRBJ1-2, with a weak D call TRBD1 (5 bases). The CDR3 is 13 amino acids. Trimming removed 6 bases from V and 6 bases from J, with 14 bases in between. In germline, CDR1 is MNHEY, CDR2 SVGAGI.